The next 24 T cell receptor beta chains were all read from a single sample in a study of T-cell reconstitution after alpha-beta-depleted transplantation in children. Using unique molecular identifiers, the investigators prepared the TCRbeta library. MiXCR, applied by TCRdb to the PCR reads, yields one record per CDR3 protein. The data show hundreds of thousands of distinct CDR3 sequences, with roughly a tenth seen just once and roughly 3.9% held by the top ten. The sequences come from PBMCs from the stem cell graft donor, collected from the stem cell graft. The receptors stem from a human donor who donated a stem cell graft to a child with acute myeloid leukemia.

This clonotype was picked up a small number of times. An end of the junction does not agree with germline; a read error may underlie this. The chain employs TRBV20-1 and TRBJ2-4, with 11 bases matching TRBD2. This CDR3 region has 16 residues. Germline V gives CDR1 DFQATT, CDR2 SNEGSKA (reference sequence). The chain's CDR3 is CCAAPGLAGAKNIQYF. The CDR3 DNA follows: TGCTGTGCTGCCCCCGGACTAGCGGGAGCCAAAAACATTCAGTACTTC.

This clonotype was seen a few times. The CDR3 spells CASSVEVGFYGYTF. For the CDR3, the DNA is TGTGCCAGCAGCGTAGAGGTGGGGTTCTATGGCTACACCTTC. The gene calls are TRBV9 and TRBJ1-2, with D unresolved. There are 14 residues in the CDR3. Germline loops: CDR1 SGDLS, CDR2 YYNGEE. Trimming took off 0 bases at V and 4 bases at J, with 10 bases between the two ends.

This clonotype was seen repeatedly, ten times or more. V usage is TRBV5-1 and J usage is TRBJ2-1, with a weak D call TRBD2 (6 bases). The V end was cut by 0 bases, the J end by 7 bases, with 14 bases between. Germline loops: CDR1 SGHRS, CDR2 YFSETQ. The CDR3 contains 15 residues. The chain's CDR3 is CASSLELAGPNEQFF. CDR3 DNA: TGCGCCAGCAGCTTGGAACTAGCTGGCCCTAATGAGCAGTTCTTC.

This clonotype was counted ten times or more. V usage is TRBV20-1 and J usage is TRBJ2-3; weak D call: TRBD2 (5 bases). The V gene lost 7 bases and the J gene lost 0 bases, with 14 bases spanning the gap. The V gene's germline CDR1 is DFQATT and CDR2 SNEGSKA (reference sequence). The CDR3 is 14 amino acids. CDR3 DNA: TGCAGTGTCGGGGAGTCGACAAGCACAGATACGCAGTATTTT. Amino acids: CSVGESTSTDTQYF.

This clonotype was picked up a small number of times. The V gene is TRBV5-1, the J gene TRBJ2-2; 9 nucleotides agree with TRBD2. The CDR3 length is 17 residues. Germline V lookup: CDR1 SGHRS, CDR2 YFSETQ. V lost 1 base and J lost 0; bases outside the gene matches: 4. The CDR3 loop is CASSLKASGANTGELFF. The CDR3 DNA reads TGCGCCAGCAGCTTGAAGGCTAGCGGGGCGAACACCGGGGAGCTGTTTTTT.

The sample holds a few counts of this clonotype. The chain employs TRBV20-1 and TRBJ2-5; 13 bases align to TRBD2. The CDR3 has 14 amino acids. With V trimmed by 6 bases and J by 5 bases, 6 bases remained unmatched. Looked up from germline, CDR1 is DFQATT and CDR2 is SNEGSKA (reference sequence). This CDR3 reads CSARWTSGSETQYF. CDR3 coding DNA: TGCAGTGCCCGATGGACTAGCGGGAGTGAGACCCAGTACTTC.

This clonotype was detected once. The chain recombines TRBV9 with TRBJ2-5; 8 bases are a match to TRBD2. The V gene end was trimmed by 5 bases and the J gene end by 4 bases; junction bases not matched to a gene: 13. CDR1 SGDLS and CDR2 YYNGEE come from the germline V gene. This CDR3 comprises 16 residues. DNA of the CDR3: TGTGCCAGCAGTGCAGCGCGGGAGGAATATGGAGAGACCCAGTACTTC. This gives the protein CASSAAREEYGETQYF.

This clonotype was recorded many times. The chain carries TRBV20-1 and TRBJ2-3; 9 nucleotides agree with TRBD2. With 0 bases clipped from V and 4 bases from J, the junction kept 2 bases outside the gene matches. This CDR3 is built from 14 residues. CDR1 is DFQATT, CDR2 SNEGSKA, per germline (reference sequence). CDR3 coding DNA: TGCAGTGCTAGAGAAGCGGGAGGAGCAGATACGCAGTATTTT. Translating gives CSAREAGGADTQYF.

This clonotype was counted only a few times. CDR3: CASSSGQPGSNQPQHF. The DNA for the CDR3 is TGCGCCAGCAGCTCGGGACAGCCGGGTAGCAATCAGCCCCAGCATTTT. The chain uses TRBV5-1 and TRBJ1-5; 7 nucleotides line up with TRBD1. Germline lookup yields CDR1 SGHRS and CDR2 YFSETQ. The CDR3 has 16 residues. V lost 3 bases to trimming and J lost 0 bases; unmatched junction nucleotides: 6.

This clonotype showed up many times. The chain is built from TRBV15 and TRBJ2-4; TRBD1 or TRBD2 may be the D gene (5 bases each). The CDR3 covers 17 residues. CDR1 LNHNV and CDR2 YYDKDF come from the germline V gene (reference sequence). Trimming removed 4 bases at V and 1 base at J, with 17 bases between. For the CDR3, the DNA is TGTGCCACCAGCATTGGGACCTCGCGGGCTGCCAAAAACATTCAGTACTTC. It yields the protein CATSIGTSRAAKNIQYF.

This clonotype was counted at least ten times. V and J are TRBV10-3 and TRBJ2-1; 16 nucleotides match TRBD2. V lost 3 bases, J lost 0 bases, and 5 bases stayed unmatched. The germline V gene encodes CDR1 ENHRY and CDR2 SYGVKD. The CDR3 is 19 residues long. The CDR3 here is CAISDPGTSGRASYNEQFF. The CDR3 nucleotides read TGTGCCATCAGTGACCCCGGGACTAGCGGGAGGGCCTCCTACAATGAGCAGTTCTTC.

The chain has TRBV28 and TRBJ1-6, with TRBD1 as a possible D gene (5 bases). The CDR3 totals 13 residues. V lost 6 bases and J 4 bases, leaving 7 bases between the germline ends. CDR1 and CDR2 (germline): MDHEN, SYDVKM. CDR3 nucleotides: TGTGCCAGCAGGGGACGGTATAATTCACCCCTCCACTTT. Protein: CASRGRYNSPLHF.

This clonotype was observed a few times. V gene TRBV20-1 combines with J gene TRBJ2-7, with 7 nucleotides matching TRBD1. The V and J ends lost 1 base and 6 bases, in that order; junction bases with no gene match: 18. CDR3 length equals 17 residues. Germline CDR1 reads DFQATT; CDR2 reads SNEGSKA (reference sequence). The CDR3 region is CSARVNRLSGGRGEQYF. Written as DNA, the CDR3 is TGCAGTGCTAGAGTCAACAGGCTTTCAGGGGGTAGGGGCGAGCAGTACTTC.

Here the CDR3 DNA reads TGTGCCAGCAGCTTAGTCACAAACAATGAGCAGTTCTTC. Its protein product is CASSLVTNNEQFF. The chain couples TRBV11-3 to TRBJ2-1; unclear D gene. CDR3 length: 13 residues. Germline-derived CDR1 and CDR2 are SGHNT and YENEEA. With 1 base removed from V and 5 bases from J, the gap between germline ends came to 6 bases.

This clonotype was recorded a few times. V and J are TRBV5-1 and TRBJ2-1; possible D gene TRBD2, 5 bases. Germline loops: CDR1 SGHRS, CDR2 YFSETQ. The V gene lost 2 bases and the J gene lost 0 bases, with 12 bases spanning the gap. This CDR3 has 16 amino acids. This CDR3 reads CASSFQAGSSYNEQFF. For the CDR3, the DNA is TGCGCCAGCAGCTTTCAGGCGGGCAGCTCCTACAATGAGCAGTTCTTC.

This chain connects TRBV5-1 to TRBJ2-3; TRBD2 aligns across 7 bases. The germline gives CDR1 SGHRS, CDR2 YFSETQ. This CDR3 contains 18 residues. V lost 2 bases, J lost 0 bases, and 12 bases stayed unmatched. In DNA, the CDR3 is TGCGCCAGCAGCTTCAGAGCAGGGCTAGCGGATAGCACAGATACGCAGTATTTT. It translates to CASSFRAGLADSTDTQYF.

The V and J genes are TRBV29-1 and TRBJ2-5; 14 bases fit TRBD2. The CDR3 runs 15 residues. Germline loops: CDR1 SQVTM, CDR2 ANQGSEA. The V segment lost 6 bases and the J segment 1 base; nucleotides outside the gene matches: 4. The CDR3 DNA sequence: TGCAGCGTCGGGACTAGCGGGAGTCTCCAAGAGACCCAGTACTTC. This codes for CSVGTSGSLQETQYF.

The chain employs TRBV4-2 and TRBJ2-7; 14 bases fit TRBD2. CDR3 length: 17 residues. Germline loops: CDR1 LGHNA, CDR2 YNFKEQ. V gave up 7 bases and J gave up 3 bases; unmatched junction bases: 11. CDR3 bases: TGTGCCAGCACCCTAGGACTAGCGGGAGGCTCTCTCTACGAGCAGTACTTC. This gives the protein CASTLGLAGGSLYEQYF.

The rearrangement uses TRBV5-5 and TRBJ2-7, with 7 bases lining up with TRBD1. The germline V gene encodes CDR1 SGHKS and CDR2 YYEKEE (reference sequence). J lost 3 bases, V lost 3 bases, and 9 bases had no gene match. This CDR3 region has 15 residues. CDR3 bases: TGTGCCAGCAGCTCGACGTTGACAGGGTACTACGAGCAGTACTTC. This sequence encodes CASSSTLTGYYEQYF. The entire variable domain, with the rest obtained from reference TRBV5-5 and TRBJ2-7, is as follows: DAGVTQSPTHLIKTRGQQVTLRCSPISGHKSVSWYQQVLGQGPQFIFQYYEKEERGRGNFPDRFSARQFPNYSSELNVNALLLGDSALYLCASSSTLTGYYEQYFGPGTRLTVT.

The chain has TRBV11-2 and TRBJ1-1; D is unclear. V shed 1 base and J shed 0 bases, with 6 bases lying between them. The CDR3 is 14 amino acids. Germline V gene lookup returns CDR1 SGHAT and CDR2 FQNNGV. The CDR3 coding sequence is TGTGCCAGCAGCTTAGTTCTGGTGAACACTGAAGCTTTCTTT. As protein: CASSLVLVNTEAFF. Variable domain in full (rest from reference TRBV11-2 and TRBJ1-1): EAGVAQSPRYKIIEKRQSVAFWCNPISGHATLYWYQQILGQGPKLLIQFQNNGVVDDSQLPKDRFSAERLKGVDSTLKIQPAKLEDSAVYLCASSLVLVNTEAFFGQGTRLTVV.

The rearrangement links TRBV6-5 to TRBJ2-4, with 13 bases lining up with TRBD2. J gave up 2 bases and V 4 bases, and 2 bases lay outside the gene matches. The CDR3 sequence is 16 residues long. From germline, CDR1 is MNHEY and CDR2 SVGAGI. CDR3 protein: CASSWTSGRTKNIQYF. CDR3 bases: TGTGCCAGCAGTTGGACTAGCGGGAGAACCAAAAACATTCAGTACTTC.

This clonotype was counted a few times. The gene calls are TRBV10-3 and TRBJ2-6; D uncertain. V lost 3 bases, J lost 0 bases, and 3 bases lay in between. The CDR3 is 14 amino acids. CDR1 and CDR2 from the germline V gene are ENHRY and SYGVKD. CDR3 nucleotide sequence: TGTGCCATCAGTGAAAGCTCTGGGGCCAACGTCCTGACTTTC. Protein sequence: CAISESSGANVLTF.

V is TRBV24-1 and J is TRBJ1-2; TRBD1 might be the D (5 bases). The V end lost 3 bases, the J end lost 0 bases, and 10 bases lay between the germline ends. The CDR3 runs 15 residues. From germline, CDR1 is KGHDR and CDR2 SFDVKD. This chain's CDR3 is CATSDPTVTNYGYTF. DNA of the CDR3: TGTGCCACCAGTGATCCGACAGTTACTAACTATGGCTACACCTTC.

The CDR3 sequence is CASSLRQGAGNEQFF. The CDR3 nucleotides are TGTGCCAGCAGTTTGCGACAGGGGGCTGGCAATGAGCAGTTCTTC. The V call is TRBV28, the J call TRBJ2-1; 10 bases agree with TRBD1. Germline V lookup: CDR1 MDHEN, CDR2 SYDVKM. V was clipped by 3 bases and J by 6 bases; unmatched bases: 5. CDR3 length equals 15 residues.